These 10 T cell receptor beta chains came from one sample sequenced in a study of long-term antiretroviral therapy in people with HIV. Survey-level immunoSEQ v3.0 assays were run. Assay: immunoSEQ multiplex PCR; the TCRdb copy retains only in-frame clones and omits some. The data contain 25,000 to 35,000 clones, around 84% of them seen just once; the ten biggest clones take up roughly 5%. The sequenced sample was unsorted PBMCs, obtained 0.8 years after starting antiretroviral therapy. The receptors shown here come from a woman in her 30s with HIV.

The chain links TRBV7-2 to TRBJ1-2; D gene ambiguous. The CDR3 totals 16 residues. Per germline, CDR1 SGHTA and CDR2 FQGNSA. V gave up 5 bases and J gave up 4 bases, with 20 bases separating them. CDR3 DNA sequence: TGTGCCAGCAGCCCCCCCGGTGGGGTTTCCTTCTATGGCTACACCTTC. Amino acid sequence: CASSPPGGVSFYGYTF.

The chain has TRBV4-2 and TRBJ2-3; no definite D call. V was trimmed by 2 bases and J by 2 bases, leaving 5 bases between them. Germline V gives CDR1 LGHNA, CDR2 YNFKEQ. The length of the CDR3 is 13 residues. This CDR3 is CASSQLHTDTQYF. The CDR3 nucleotides read TGTGCCAGCAGCCAACTCCACACAGATACGCAGTATTTT.

This rearrangement joins TRBV5-6 to TRBJ2-1, with D perhaps TRBD1 (5 bases). Germline-derived CDR1 and CDR2 are SGHDT and YYEEEE. CDR3 size: 15 residues. The V end lost 0 bases, the J end lost 8 bases, and 15 bases lay between the germline ends. As DNA, the CDR3 is TGTGCCAGCAGCTTGGTGGCAGGGTTACACGATGAGCAGTTCTTC. Residues: CASSLVAGLHDEQFF. The full variable domain, completed using reference TRBV5-6 and TRBJ2-1, is DAGVTQSPTHLIKTRGQQVTLRCSPKSGHDTVSWYQQALGQGPQFIFQYYEEEERQRGNFPDRFSGHQFPNYSSELNVNALLLGDSALYLCASSLVAGLHDEQFFGPGTRLTVL.

V is TRBV2 and J is TRBJ2-2; D may correspond to TRBD1 or TRBD2 (5 bases each). The germline V gene has CDR1 SNHLY and CDR2 FYNNEI. With 8 bases removed from V and 5 bases from J, the gap between germline ends came to 15 bases. The length of the CDR3 is 14 residues. CDR3 residues: CASCPGPYTGELFF. CDR3 nucleotide sequence: TGTGCCAGCTGTCCGGGACCGTATACCGGGGAGCTGTTTTTT.

The chain carries TRBV18 and TRBJ1-6; D is possibly TRBD1 (6 bases). Trimming shortened V by 2 bases and J by 9 bases, and 11 bases separated the two germline ends. This CDR3 contains 14 residues. Germline V CDR1 and CDR2: KGHSH, LQKENI. DNA of the CDR3: TGTGCCAGCTCACCATTACAGGGAAGTTCACCCCTCCACTTT. Amino acid sequence: CASSPLQGSSPLHF.

In its sample, this clone was seen once. The J gene is TRBJ1-4, the V gene TRBV2; TRBD1 matches 11 bases. With V trimmed by 2 bases and J by 8 bases, 4 bases remained unmatched. Per the germline V gene, CDR1 is SNHLY and CDR2 is FYNNEI. CDR3 length equals 15 residues. The CDR3 sequence: CASSERGQGAEKLFF. CDR3 sequence (DNA): TGTGCCAGCAGTGAACGCGGACAGGGGGCAGAAAAACTGTTTTTT.

DNA of the CDR3: TGCGCCAGCAGCCGGGGGGACTTCTTCTTAGGGGAAACAGATACGCAGTATTTT. It is translated as CASSRGDFFLGETDTQYF. This chain connects TRBV5-1 to TRBJ2-3, with 7 bases matching TRBD2. Germline trimming cut 4 bases from V and 3 bases from J; bases unmatched to any gene: 17. This CDR3 has 18 amino acids. In germline, CDR1 is SGHRS, CDR2 YFSETQ.

The rearrangement links TRBV29-1 to TRBJ2-7; tentatively, D is TRBD1 (6 bases). The CDR3 runs to 16 residues. Trimming cost V 1 base and J 3 bases, with 19 bases left between them. Germline V gene data show CDR1 as SQVTM and CDR2 as ANQGSEA. The CDR3 coding sequence is TGCAGCGTTGAAGGGACTGTGACAGGTCAACTCTACGAGCAGTACTTC. The encoded protein is CSVEGTVTGQLYEQYF.

This clone is a singleton in its sample. This chain's CDR3 is CASSYGQVNEKLFF. CDR3 bases: TGTGCCAGCAGTTACGGGCAGGTGAATGAAAAACTGTTTTTT. The V call is TRBV6-5, the J call TRBJ1-4, with D hard to call. V shed 2 bases and J shed 5 bases, with 9 bases lying between them. The CDR3 is 14 residues long. The germline V gene encodes CDR1 MNHEY and CDR2 SVGAGI.

The J gene is TRBJ2-3, the V gene TRBV9; D assignment may be TRBD1 or TRBD2 (5 bases each). The CDR3 runs 15 residues. The V gene lost 5 bases and the J gene lost 3 bases, with 16 bases spanning the gap. Germline V CDR1 and CDR2: SGDLS, YYNGEE. The CDR3, as DNA: TGTGCCAGCAGTGATACCGGGACCACGACAGATACGCAGTATTTT. Translation: CASSDTGTTTDTQYF.